The 19 T cell receptor beta chains below come from one sample, sequenced in a study of CD8 T cells in ankylosing spondylitis. TCRdb ran MiXCR on the 5' RACE reads and lists one entry per CDR3 protein. There are 250,000 to 350,000 distinct CDR3 sequences in the sample; around 20% occur only once, and around 8% lies in the top ten. The sequenced sample was blood, either unsorted or a sorted T cell fraction (not recorded which). Receptors originate from a male donor with ankylosing spondylitis or in good health (not recorded which).

The J gene is TRBJ2-5, the V gene TRBV5-1; D might be TRBD1 or TRBD2, each matching 5 bases. Between the trimmed V and J ends, which lost 4 bases and 1 base, there was a span of 14 bases. The CDR3 is 15 residues long. The V gene's germline CDR1 is SGHRS and CDR2 YFSETQ. As DNA, the CDR3 is TGCGCCAGCAGCGGCTCCGGGACCATCCAAGAGACCCAGTACTTC. It is translated as CASSGSGTIQETQYF.

A few counts support this clonotype. CDR3: CSASYPQRYEQYV. DNA for the CDR3: TGCAGTGCTAGTTACCCCCAGAGATACGAGCAGTACGTC. The gene calls are TRBV20-1 and TRBJ2-7; D is undetermined. The V and J ends lost 3 bases and 4 bases respectively, with 13 bases between them. The CDR3 has 13 residues. Germline lookup yields CDR1 DFQATT and CDR2 SNEGSKA (reference sequence).

This chain connects TRBV12-3 or TRBV12-4 to TRBJ1-2, with a tentative D call TRBD1 (5 bases). The V end was cut by 3 bases, the J end by 4 bases, with 18 bases between. CDR3 size: 16 residues. The CDR3 protein is CASSLGTLAGGYGYTF. The CDR3 DNA reads TGTGCCAGCAGTTTGGGGACCCTCGCGGGGGGCTATGGCTACACCTTC.

In this sample, this clonotype turned up many times. The chain is built from TRBV25-1 and TRBJ1-1; 8 bases fit TRBD1. CDR3 length: 14 amino acids. In germline, CDR1 is MGHDK, CDR2 SYGVNS. V lost 7 bases and J lost 1; bases outside the gene matches: 5. DNA for the CDR3: TGTGCCAGCAATCATGACAGGGGGAACACTGAAGCTTTCTTT. This encodes CASNHDRGNTEAFF.

V usage is TRBV20-1 and J usage is TRBJ2-3; the D is unclear. The CDR3 sequence is 13 residues long. Trimming pared 2 bases from V and 3 bases from J, leaving 9 bases between. Germline loops: CDR1 DFQATT, CDR2 SNEGSKA (reference sequence). CDR3 amino acids: CSARRIRTDTQYF. As DNA, the CDR3 is TGCAGTGCTAGACGCATTAGAACAGATACGCAGTATTTT.

This clonotype was observed at least ten times. The chain combines TRBV29-1 with TRBJ2-2, with D maybe TRBD2 (6 bases). The CDR3 spans 12 residues. The germline V gene encodes CDR1 SQVTM and CDR2 ANQGSEA. Trimming took off 1 base at V and 6 bases at J, with 6 bases between the two ends. DNA of the CDR3: TGCAGCGTTGAAGCGGGGGCCGGGGAGCTGTTTTTT. Its translation: CSVEAGAGELFF.

The rearrangement joins TRBV20-1 to TRBJ2-7; TRBD2 matches at 8 bases. This CDR3 contains 17 residues. CDR1 is DFQATT and CDR2 is SNEGSKA in the germline V gene (reference sequence). V was pared by 1 base and J by 2 bases, with 13 bases of the junction left unmatched. The CDR3 DNA is TGCAGTGCTAGAGGGACTGGGAGAGCGGGGGACCCCTACGAGCAGTACGTC. This sequence encodes CSARGTGRAGDPYEQYV.

There are many counts of this clonotype. The chain couples TRBV15 to TRBJ2-5, with D uncertain. CDR1 and CDR2 (germline): LNHNV, YYDKDF (reference sequence). The ends were cut back, 0 bases at V and 4 bases at J, with 18 bases in the middle. CDR3 length: 17 amino acids. CDR3 in DNA: TGTGCCACCAGCAGAGAGAGGATGGACGGCCTGGGAGAGACCCAGTACTTC. Protein sequence: CATSRERMDGLGETQYF. Drawing the rest from reference TRBV15 and TRBJ2-5, the complete variable domain is DAMVIQNPRYQVTQFGKPVTLSCSQTLNHNVMYWYQQKSSQAPKLLFHYYDKDFNNEADTPDNFQSRRPNTSFCFLDIRSPGLGDTAMYLCATSRERMDGLGETQYFGPGTRLLVL.

The CDR3 DNA is TGCAGTGTTCAAAGGGGGGTCCAGCATTTT. This codes for CSVQRGVQHF. The chain employs TRBV20-1 and TRBJ1-5; tentatively, D is TRBD1 (6 bases). Germline V gene data show CDR1 as DFQATT and CDR2 as SNEGSKA (reference sequence). The CDR3 is made up of 10 amino acids. V lost 7 bases and J lost 12, with 13 bases in between.

This clonotype was observed a handful of times. This chain uses TRBV20-1 with TRBJ2-3, with D perhaps given as TRBD1 or TRBD2 (5 bases each). Deletions cut 6 bases from V and 4 bases from J, with 23 bases between. CDR3 size: 16 residues. In germline, CDR1 is DFQATT, CDR2 SNEGSKA (reference sequence). The CDR3 reads CSANAGGQGRSDTQYF. CDR3 bases: TGCAGTGCCAATGCCGGAGGTCAGGGAAGGTCAGATACGCAGTATTTT.

This chain joins TRBV12-3 or TRBV12-4 and TRBJ1-4; 7 bases are shared with TRBD1. Trimming at V came to 4 bases and at J to 7 bases, leaving 6 bases not matched to a gene. The CDR3 sequence is 14 residues long. The DNA of the CDR3 is TGTGCCAGCAGTTCGGGACAGTGGGGTGAAAAACTGTTTTTT. This gives the protein CASSSGQWGEKLFF.

The chain combines TRBV6-2 or TRBV6-3 with TRBJ2-2; 7 bases line up with TRBD1. The CDR3 runs 16 residues. Per germline, CDR1 MNHEY and CDR2 SVGEGT. V lost 2 bases, J lost 2 bases, and 5 bases stayed unmatched. This chain's CDR3 is CASSYPTGTNTGELFF. The CDR3 DNA reads TGTGCCAGCAGTTACCCGACAGGGACCAACACCGGGGAGCTGTTTTTT.

This clonotype was counted between two and nine times. This rearrangement joins TRBV5-6 to TRBJ1-2; 7 nucleotides line up with TRBD1. The CDR3 runs to 14 residues. Germline V gene lookup returns CDR1 SGHDT and CDR2 YYEEEE. Trimming cost V 4 bases and J 5 bases; bases outside gene matches: 8. The CDR3 spells CASSAQGTTYGYTF. The CDR3 DNA sequence: TGTGCCAGCAGCGCACAGGGGACGACGTATGGCTACACCTTC. The whole variable domain, filled in from reference TRBV5-6 and TRBJ1-2, reads DAGVTQSPTHLIKTRGQQVTLRCSPKSGHDTVSWYQQALGQGPQFIFQYYEEEERQRGNFPDRFSGHQFPNYSSELNVNALLLGDSALYLCASSAQGTTYGYTFGSGTRLTVV.

This clonotype was recorded at least ten times. The J gene is TRBJ1-4, the V gene TRBV12-3 or TRBV12-4, with D possibly being TRBD1 (6 bases). The CDR3 runs 14 residues. V was pared by 6 bases and J by 5 bases, with 13 bases between. The CDR3 is CASRYRAFNEKLFF. CDR3 nucleotide sequence: TGTGCCAGCAGGTACAGGGCGTTCAATGAAAAACTGTTTTTT.

The V call is TRBV15, the J call TRBJ2-1; TRBD2 might be the D (5 bases). This CDR3 spans 13 amino acids. Trimming removed 2 bases at V and 15 bases at J, with 17 bases between. Germline lookup yields CDR1 LNHNV and CDR2 YYDKDF (reference sequence). The CDR3 coding sequence is TGTGCCACCAGCAGAAAGGGCGTGGGAGAGGGGTTCTTC. Amino acid sequence: CATSRKGVGEGFF.

This clonotype occurred once. One junction end disagrees with the germline gene, perhaps due to a read error. This chain uses TRBV12-3 or TRBV12-4 with TRBJ2-5; weak D call: TRBD1 (5 bases). This CDR3 contains 13 residues. The CDR3 reads CASSFNRQEAQYF. The CDR3 DNA reads TGTGCCAGCAGTTTTAACAGGCAAGAGGCCCAGTACTTC.

The chain joins TRBV6-2 or TRBV6-3 to TRBJ1-2, with D possibly matching TRBD1 (5 bases). Deletions cut 7 bases from V and 8 bases from J, with 17 bases between. Germline CDR1 reads MNHEY; CDR2 reads SVGEGT. The CDR3 sequence is 13 residues long. CDR3 protein: CASTDRDRGGYTF. The CDR3 nucleotides are TGTGCCAGCACCGACCGCGATCGGGGCGGCTACACCTTC.

This clonotype was picked up many times. The chain has TRBV6-5 and TRBJ1-2; D gene unclear. The CDR3 is made up of 14 amino acids. Germline values: CDR1 MNHEY, CDR2 SVGAGI. The V end lost 0 bases, the J end lost 2 bases, and 7 bases lay between the germline ends. The CDR3 protein is CASSYSRGNYGYTF. In nucleotides, the CDR3 is TGTGCCAGCAGTTACTCGAGAGGGAACTATGGCTACACCTTC.

This sequence joins TRBV5-1 and TRBJ2-3; weak D call: TRBD2 (6 bases). The CDR3 sequence is 15 residues long. The ends were cut back, 4 bases at V and 2 bases at J, with 14 bases in the middle. Germline loops: CDR1 SGHRS, CDR2 YFSETQ. In nucleotides, the CDR3 is TGCGCCAGCAGCCCGGGGACTGCGTTCACAGATACGCAGTATTTT. Its translation: CASSPGTAFTDTQYF.